Listed below are T cell receptor beta chains from one sample, sequenced in a study of cytomegalovirus exposure and HLA in healthy donors. The assay was immunoSEQ multiplex PCR, and TCRdb's table has in-frame clones only and misses some. The data show 120,000 or so clones, with 80% seen just once and roughly 3.5% held by the top ten. The sample taken for sequencing was PBMCs. The source of these receptors is a male donor in good health and CMV-seronegative. The CDR3 runs from the conserved cysteine through the conserved F or W.

14,TRBV28,CASKGQGFTGELFF
15,TRBV19,CASRPTSGRGIEQFF
16,TRBV5-1,CASSPSASGGGNEQFF
15,TRBV10-1,CASSPGQGGRYGYTF
17,TRBV7-9,CSSSLSNQAILSYGYTF
13,TRBV6-1,CASRVTGGSGYTF
14,TRBV5-8,CASSLEQPRIEQYF
15,TRBV5-1,CASSPSPSGQETQYF
14,TRBV6-6,CASTFQPGSREQYF
11,TRBV29-1,CGSLNTGELFF
11,TRBV27,CASSSSGGQFF
15,TRBV7-9,CASNAPGTGSYEQYF
13,TRBV6-5,CASNSQNVGRWYF
11,TRBV28,CASRSQGKLFF
12,TRBV6-5,CASTSGVYGYTF
15,TRBV10-3,CAINGARGRNTEAFF
13,TRBV6-1,CASRTLSTDTQYF
15,TRBV7-2,CASSLALGGGTEAFF
15,TRBV5-1,CASSIQGPNTGELFF
15,TRBV7-2,CASSLVIRGRETQYF
14,TRBV6-6,CASTQMSSGNTIYF
12,TRBV29-1,CSVEGADEKLFF
14,TRBV6-5,CASRQDGVAYEQYF
14,TRBV27,CASRPGQVVYEQYF
13,TRBV5-1,CASSLAQGAQAFF
13,TRBV28,CASSDRGNQPQHF
12,TRBV7-2,CASSFQGYEQYF
15,TRBV23-1,CASKKEVPSTDTQYF
12,TRBV5-4,CASRRDSDTQYF
14,TRBV6-6,CASSKQGGPDTQYF
16,TRBV10-3,CAISGILAGEPYEQYF